A single sample is the source of the 12 T cell receptor beta chains below, sequenced in a study of T cell responses to AZD1222 COVID-19 vaccine. Sequenced by immunoSEQ multiplex PCR; TCRdb stores in-frame clones only, minus some. The sample lists more than 95,000 clones; 85% to 95% were seen once. Sequenced here: peripheral blood, sampled on day 0 of AZD1222 vaccination. Source of these receptors: an adult in good health.

This CDR3 reads CATSLQGLSYEQYF. Here the CDR3 DNA reads TGTGCCACCAGCCTACAGGGGCTTTCCTACGAGCAGTACTTC. The V gene is TRBV24-1, the J gene TRBJ2-7; TRBD1 matches 7 bases. V shed 7 bases and J 1 base; nucleotides not matched to a gene: 6. The CDR3 spans 14 residues. The germline V gene has CDR1 KGHDR and CDR2 SFDVKD.

V and J are TRBV28 and TRBJ1-5; unclear D gene. In germline, CDR1 is MDHEN, CDR2 SYDVKM. V was cut by 4 bases and J by 7 bases, with 2 bases left in between. This CDR3 region has 10 residues. CDR3 sequence (DNA): TGTGCCAGCAGTTCCCAGCCCCAGCATTTT. It yields the protein CASSSQPQHF.

The rearrangement links TRBV18 to TRBJ1-1, with 11 nucleotides matching TRBD1. The CDR3 covers 16 residues. CDR1 and CDR2 from the germline V gene are KGHSH and LQKENI. V lost 6 bases, J lost 7 bases, and 13 bases stayed unmatched. The CDR3 loop reads CASSFVPGQGVDEAFF. CDR3 nucleotides: TGTGCCAGCTCCTTTGTTCCGGGACAGGGGGTTGATGAAGCTTTCTTT.

The V call is TRBV27, the J call TRBJ2-7; D may be TRBD1 (6 bases). Germline V gives CDR1 MNHEY, CDR2 SMNVEV (reference sequence). V dropped 4 bases and J dropped 6 bases, with 16 bases sitting between them. The CDR3 has 14 amino acids. DNA of the CDR3: TGTGCCAGCAGTTGGGGCGGACAGTCTACCGAGCAGTACTTC. It codes for CASSWGGQSTEQYF.

This chain joins TRBV19 and TRBJ2-6; D unclear. Trimming shortened V by 6 bases and J by 0 bases, and 9 bases separated the two germline ends. The CDR3 has 15 amino acids. From germline, CDR1 is LNHDA and CDR2 SQIVND (reference sequence). CDR3 nucleotide sequence: TGTGCCAGTAGGAGGCCCAGCTCTGGGGCCAACGTCCTGACTTTC. Its protein is CASRRPSSGANVLTF.

This chain links TRBV12-5 with TRBJ2-5; the match to TRBD2 covers 11 bases. The germline V gene has CDR1 LGHNT and CDR2 FRNRAP. This CDR3 region has 13 residues. The J segment lost 10 bases and the V segment lost 5 bases, leaving 6 bases of the junction unmatched. Written as DNA, the CDR3 is TGTGCTAGTGGTCCCGGACTAGCGGGCGACCAGTACTTC. The encoded protein is CASGPGLAGDQYF.

In nucleotides, the CDR3 is TGCACCAGCAGCCAAGTTAGCCGACAGGGGGCGTCCTACGAGCAGTACTTC. Protein sequence: CTSSQVSRQGASYEQYF. This chain links TRBV1 with TRBJ2-7; TRBD1 is the table's D call and was not checked against the DNA. TRBV1 is a documented pseudogene. CDR3 length equals 17 residues.

This chain connects TRBV29-1 to TRBJ2-5; 8 bases map to TRBD1. The V gene end was trimmed by 8 bases and the J gene end by 5 bases; junction bases not matched to a gene: 4. This CDR3 contains 11 residues. Germline-derived CDR1 and CDR2 are SQVTM and ANQGSEA. The CDR3 spells CSFRTGETQYF. CDR3 nucleotides: TGCAGCTTCCGGACAGGGGAGACCCAGTACTTC.

This clone appeared a single time. This chain uses TRBV10-1 with TRBJ2-7; 10 bases align to TRBD1. Germline V gives CDR1 WNHNN, CDR2 SYGVQD (reference sequence). V trimming: 6 bases; J trimming: 2 bases; junction bases outside the gene matches: 13. The CDR3 runs to 17 residues. CDR3 sequence reads: CASSGDRGRLSPYEQYF. As DNA, the CDR3 is TGCGCCAGCAGCGGGGACAGGGGCCGTCTTTCACCCTACGAGCAGTACTTC.

The rearrangement joins TRBV4-1 to TRBJ1-6, with TRBD1 matching 8 bases. V lost 3 bases and J lost 5; bases outside the gene matches: 3. CDR1 and CDR2 from the germline V gene are MGHRA and YSYEKL. The CDR3 is 15 amino acids. Written as DNA, the CDR3 is TGCGCCAGCAGCCACCCGACAGGGGATAATTCACCCCTCCACTTT. Translating gives CASSHPTGDNSPLHF.

The chain combines TRBV9 with TRBJ1-4; no reliable D call. The CDR3 is 15 amino acids. Trimming took 3 bases from V and 3 from J, leaving 12 bases between them. Germline V gene data show CDR1 as SGDLS and CDR2 as YYNGEE. CDR3 sequence: CASSARTEPNEKLFF. The CDR3 DNA reads TGTGCCAGCAGCGCTCGGACTGAACCTAATGAAAAACTGTTTTTT.

The chain is built from TRBV19 and TRBJ1-5; D not certain. Germline CDR1 is LNHDA and CDR2 is SQIVND (reference sequence). The CDR3 extends over 15 amino acids. The ends were cut back, 1 base at V and 7 bases at J, with 14 bases in the middle. CDR3 sequence (DNA): TGTGCCAGTAGTATAGGAACCTTAAGGGCCCAGCCCCAGCATTTT. It is translated as CASSIGTLRAQPQHF.